This T cell receptor (beta chain) is drawn from a study of blood T cell repertoires in COVID-19. Across the whole study: COVID-19 samples from acute and convalescent phases originated in the United States, Italy and Spain. T cells, B-cell-depleted T cells, or PBMCs provided the cDNA or gDNA that served as material.

How the authors handled the data: Amplified reference gene primers provided the basis for estimating nucleated cell counts. Only in-frame clones appear in the TCRdb table, and some are missing; sequencing was by immunoSEQ multiplex PCR. That table furnishes V, J and clone size, whereas the DNA furnished D and trimming. Of roughly 73,000 clones listed, 70% to 90% were seen once; the top ten hold about 1.4%. Germline V CDR1 and CDR2: ENHRY, SYGVKD. V lost 6 bases and J lost 7, with 10 bases in between. The CDR3 totals 13 residues. The source is a human donor in a cohort sampled during active COVID-19. This rearrangement joins TRBV10-3 to TRBJ1-6; D call uncertain. The sample was peripheral blood. The DNA of the CDR3 is TGTGCCATCAGCCCCACAGTGAATTCACCCCTCCACTTT. Translating gives CAISPTVNSPLHF.